This TCR beta chain was recorded in a study of T cell responses to AZD1222 COVID-19 vaccine. Germline CDR1 and CDR2: MDHEN and SYDVKM. The CDR3 is made up of 13 amino acids. The V gene end was trimmed by 3 bases and the J gene end by 5 bases; junction bases not matched to a gene: 4. Sequencing used immunoSEQ multiplex PCR; TCRdb keeps in-frame clones, though not all of them. The data hold about 110,000 clones, with roughly 90% observed a single time. The TCR originated in an adult who received the AZD1222 COVID-19 vaccine. The sample here was peripheral blood, taken 28 days after the second AZD1222 dose. V is TRBV28 and J is TRBJ2-7; 7 nucleotides align to TRBD1. The DNA for the CDR3 is TGTGCCAGCAGTTTGGAACAGGGGCACGAGCAGTACTTC. Its protein is CASSLEQGHEQYF.